A single T cell receptor beta chain is shown here with its context. At one end the junction does not follow the germline gene, possibly because of a read error. Sequencing used immunoSEQ multiplex PCR; TCRdb keeps in-frame clones, though not all of them. The data contain about 660,000 clones, over 75% of them singletons. The sample is drawn from a study of shared T cell receptors in the human thymus. The CDR3 has 12 residues. Germline V gene data show CDR1 as SGHTA and CDR2 as FQGNSA. This sample was also put to use in a study of human thymus T cells. Turning to that study: In corrective heart surgery, resections were taken, and these provided the thymus tissue. It looked as if thymic and blood repertoires used V and J genes in a biased way.

V usage is TRBV7-2 and J usage is TRBJ2-1, with 9 bases identical to TRBD2. Sequenced material: thymocytes. The clonotype was recovered from a boy under two years old with a congenital heart defect. This CDR3 reads CASSVRGGRVVF. As DNA, the CDR3 is TGTGCCAGCAGCGTTAGGGGCGGGAGGGTGGTCTTC.